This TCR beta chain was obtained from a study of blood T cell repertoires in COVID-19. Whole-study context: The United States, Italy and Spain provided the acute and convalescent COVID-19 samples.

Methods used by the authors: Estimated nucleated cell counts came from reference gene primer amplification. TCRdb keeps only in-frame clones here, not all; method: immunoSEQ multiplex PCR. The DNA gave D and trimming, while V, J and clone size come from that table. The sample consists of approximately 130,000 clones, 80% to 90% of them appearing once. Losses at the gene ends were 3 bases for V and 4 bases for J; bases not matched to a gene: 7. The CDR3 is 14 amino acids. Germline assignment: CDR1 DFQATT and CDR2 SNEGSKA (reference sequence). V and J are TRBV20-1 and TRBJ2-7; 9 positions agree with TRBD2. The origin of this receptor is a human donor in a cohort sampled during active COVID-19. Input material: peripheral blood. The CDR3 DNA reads TGCAGTGCTAGTGGGTCTAGCGGGATGTACGAGCAGTACTTC. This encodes CSASGSSGMYEQYF.